This T cell receptor (beta chain) is drawn from a study of identical twins. Study observations and caveats: Rather than following the same donors, the conclusions depended on cross-sectional statistical analysis. Fewer insertions were carried by abundant cord blood beta clonotypes, but none was seen in memory repertoires.

This clonotype was detected only a few times. The antigen is undetermined. A universal primer site came from template switching; cDNA carried unique molecular identifiers. TCRdb analysed the 5' RACE reads with MiXCR anew, one entry per CDR3 protein. The sample carries under 300,000 distinct CDR3 sequences, about an eighth recorded once. CDR3 length: 15 amino acids. From germline, CDR1 is SGHTA and CDR2 FQGTGA. Trimming removed 2 bases from V and 1 base from J, with 8 bases in between. All donors were healthy Caucasians. The sequence came from a woman aged 18-29 years in good health. The chain has TRBV7-3 and TRBJ2-2; D gene ambiguous. The source material was memory (CD45RO+) T cells sorted from blood. This CDR3 reads CASSLGPENTGELFF. The CDR3 nucleotides are TGTGCCAGCAGCTTAGGTCCGGAGAACACCGGGGAGCTGTTTTTT.